This entry describes one T cell receptor (beta chain). Trimming cost V 5 bases and J 0 bases, with 14 bases left between them. From germline, CDR1 is KGHSH and CDR2 LQKENI. The CDR3 is 17 residues long. The entry originates in a study of blood T cell repertoires in COVID-19. Whole-study context: PBMCs, B-cell-depleted T cells, or T cells provided the cDNA or gDNA that made up the material.

Using immunoSEQ multiplex PCR, the repertoire was profiled, and TCRdb retains in-frame clones only, with some absent. Of under 250,000 clones listed, over 80% are singletons. This TCR was recovered from a man aged 40-50 years with acute or convalescent COVID-19. The sequenced sample consisted of peripheral blood. This sequence joins TRBV18 and TRBJ2-6, with D possibly being TRBD1 (5 bases). CDR3 residues: CASSSLRASSGANVLTF. CDR3 in DNA: TGTGCCAGCTCATCACTCAGGGCGAGCTCTGGGGCCAACGTCCTGACTTTC.